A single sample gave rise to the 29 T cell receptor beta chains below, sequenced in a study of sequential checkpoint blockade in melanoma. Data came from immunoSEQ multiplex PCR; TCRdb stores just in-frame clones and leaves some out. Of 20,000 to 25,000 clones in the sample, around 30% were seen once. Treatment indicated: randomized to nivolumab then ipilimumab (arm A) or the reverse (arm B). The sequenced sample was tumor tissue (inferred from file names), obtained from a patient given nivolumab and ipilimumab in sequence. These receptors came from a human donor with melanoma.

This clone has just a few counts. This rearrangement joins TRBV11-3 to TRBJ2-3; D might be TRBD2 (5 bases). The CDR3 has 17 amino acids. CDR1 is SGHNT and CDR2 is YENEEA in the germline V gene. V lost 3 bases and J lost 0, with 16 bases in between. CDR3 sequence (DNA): TGTGCCAGCAGCTTGGGGATTGGAGGAGCTAGCACAGATACGCAGTATTTT. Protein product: CASSLGIGGASTDTQYF.

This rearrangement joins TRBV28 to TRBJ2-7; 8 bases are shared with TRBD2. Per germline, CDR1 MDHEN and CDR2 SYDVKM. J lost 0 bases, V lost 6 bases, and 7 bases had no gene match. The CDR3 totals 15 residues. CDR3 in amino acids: CASRHASGHSYEQYF. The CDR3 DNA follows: TGTGCCAGCAGACACGCTAGCGGGCACTCCTACGAGCAGTACTTC.

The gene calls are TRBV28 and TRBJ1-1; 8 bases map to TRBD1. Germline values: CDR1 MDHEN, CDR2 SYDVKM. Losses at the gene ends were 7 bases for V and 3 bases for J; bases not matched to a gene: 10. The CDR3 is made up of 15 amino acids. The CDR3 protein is CASTDRGTGDTEAFF. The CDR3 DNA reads TGTGCCAGCACCGACAGGGGAACTGGTGACACTGAAGCTTTCTTT. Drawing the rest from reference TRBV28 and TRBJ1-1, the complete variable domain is DVKVTQSSRYLVKRTGEKVFLECVQDMDHENMFWYRQDPGLGLRLIYFSYDVKMKEKGDIPEGYSVSREKKERFSLILESASTNQTSMYLCASTDRGTGDTEAFFGQGTRLTVV.

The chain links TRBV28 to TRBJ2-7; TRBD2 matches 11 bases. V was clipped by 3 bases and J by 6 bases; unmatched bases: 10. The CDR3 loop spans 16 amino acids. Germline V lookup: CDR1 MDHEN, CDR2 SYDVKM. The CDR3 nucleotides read TGTGCCAGCAGTTTGTTCAGACTAGCGGGGAAGGGCGAGCAGTACTTC. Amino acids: CASSLFRLAGKGEQYF.

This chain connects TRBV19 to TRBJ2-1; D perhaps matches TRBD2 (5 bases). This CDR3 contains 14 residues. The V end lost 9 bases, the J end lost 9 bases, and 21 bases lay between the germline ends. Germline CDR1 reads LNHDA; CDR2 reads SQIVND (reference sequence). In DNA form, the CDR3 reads TGTGCCAGGGGCTTCCCTAGCTGGAATTCTGAGCAGTTCTTC. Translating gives CARGFPSWNSEQFF.

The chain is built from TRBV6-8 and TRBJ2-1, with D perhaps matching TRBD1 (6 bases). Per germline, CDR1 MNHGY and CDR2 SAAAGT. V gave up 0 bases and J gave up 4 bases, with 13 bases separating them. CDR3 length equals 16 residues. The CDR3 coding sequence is TGTGCCAGCAGTTACTCCACAGGGTTCCAGTACAATGAGCAGTTCTTC. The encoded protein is CASSYSTGFQYNEQFF.

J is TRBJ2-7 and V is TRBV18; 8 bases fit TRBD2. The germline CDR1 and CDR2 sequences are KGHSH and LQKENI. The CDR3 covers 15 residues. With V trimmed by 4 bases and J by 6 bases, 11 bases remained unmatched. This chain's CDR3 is CASSLQGAGGLEQYF. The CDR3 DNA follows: TGTGCCAGCTCACTTCAAGGGGCGGGGGGCCTCGAGCAGTACTTC.

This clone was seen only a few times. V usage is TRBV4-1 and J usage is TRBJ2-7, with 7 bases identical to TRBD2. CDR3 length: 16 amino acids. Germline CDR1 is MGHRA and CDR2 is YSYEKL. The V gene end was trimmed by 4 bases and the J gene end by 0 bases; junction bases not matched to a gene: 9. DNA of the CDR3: TGCGCCAGCAGCCCGAATCCTAGCGGCAGCTCCTACGAGCAGTACTTC. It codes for CASSPNPSGSSYEQYF.

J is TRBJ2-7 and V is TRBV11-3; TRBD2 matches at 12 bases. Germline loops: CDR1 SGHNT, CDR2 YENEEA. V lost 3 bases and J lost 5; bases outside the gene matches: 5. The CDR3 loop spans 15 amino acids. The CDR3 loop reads CASSFLAGGPHEQYF. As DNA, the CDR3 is TGTGCCAGCAGCTTCCTAGCGGGAGGGCCACACGAGCAGTACTTC.

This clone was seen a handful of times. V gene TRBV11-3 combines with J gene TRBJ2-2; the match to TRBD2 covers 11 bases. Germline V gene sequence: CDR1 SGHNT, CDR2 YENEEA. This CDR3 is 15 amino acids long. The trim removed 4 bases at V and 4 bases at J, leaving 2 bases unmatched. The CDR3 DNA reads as TGTGCCAGCAGCTCCGGACTAGCGGGCACCGGGGAGCTGTTTTTT. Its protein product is CASSSGLAGTGELFF.

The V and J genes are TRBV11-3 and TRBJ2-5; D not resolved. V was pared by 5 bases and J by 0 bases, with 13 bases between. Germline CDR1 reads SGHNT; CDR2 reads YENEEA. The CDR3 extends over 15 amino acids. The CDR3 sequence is CASSPASQYQETQYF. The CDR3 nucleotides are TGTGCCAGCAGCCCTGCGTCACAGTACCAAGAGACCCAGTACTTC.

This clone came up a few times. DNA of the CDR3: TGTGCCAGCAGCGAGAGTATAGGGATAGCCAAAAACATTCAGTACTTC. Protein product: CASSESIGIAKNIQYF. The chain combines TRBV9 with TRBJ2-4; D gene ambiguous. V gave up 3 bases and J gave up 0 bases, with 13 bases separating them. CDR3 size: 16 residues. Germline V gives CDR1 SGDLS, CDR2 YYNGEE. Combining the CDR3 with reference TRBV9 and TRBJ2-4 gives the whole variable domain DSGVTQTPKHLITATGQRVTLRCSPRSGDLSVYWYQQSLDQGLQFLIQYYNGEERAKGNILERFSAQQFPDLHSELNLSSLELGDSALYFCASSESIGIAKNIQYFGAGTRLSVL.

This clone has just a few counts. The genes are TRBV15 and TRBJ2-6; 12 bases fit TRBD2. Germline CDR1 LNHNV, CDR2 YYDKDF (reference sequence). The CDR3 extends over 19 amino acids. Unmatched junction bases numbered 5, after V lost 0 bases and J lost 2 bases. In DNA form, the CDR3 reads TGTGCCACCAGCAGAGAATACCTAGCGGGAGGGCCTGGGGCCAACGTCCTGACTTTC. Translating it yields CATSREYLAGGPGANVLTF.

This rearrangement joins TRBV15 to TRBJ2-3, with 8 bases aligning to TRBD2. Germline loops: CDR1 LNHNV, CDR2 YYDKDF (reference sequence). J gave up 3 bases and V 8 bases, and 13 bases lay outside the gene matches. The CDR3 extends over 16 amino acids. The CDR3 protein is CATGKVAAGGTDTQYF. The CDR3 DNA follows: TGTGCCACCGGGAAGGTCGCGGCGGGGGGAACAGATACGCAGTATTTT.

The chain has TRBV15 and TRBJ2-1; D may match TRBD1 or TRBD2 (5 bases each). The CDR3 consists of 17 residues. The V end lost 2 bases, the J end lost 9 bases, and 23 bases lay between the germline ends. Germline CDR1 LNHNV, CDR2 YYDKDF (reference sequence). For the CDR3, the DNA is TGTGCCACCAGCAGATCCGATCCGGGCCCAGGTGGGGGTGAGCAGTTCTTC. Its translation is CATSRSDPGPGGGEQFF.

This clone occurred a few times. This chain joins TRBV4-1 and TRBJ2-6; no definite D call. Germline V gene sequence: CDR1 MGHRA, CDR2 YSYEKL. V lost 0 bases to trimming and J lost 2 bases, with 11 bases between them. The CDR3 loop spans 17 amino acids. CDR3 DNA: TGCGCCAGCAGCCAAGATCTTCGCTCCGCTGGGGCCAACGTCCTGACTTTC. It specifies CASSQDLRSAGANVLTF.

CDR3 sequence (DNA): TGTGCCAGCATTCCACAAGCGGGAGTCTACGAGCAGTACTTC. This sequence encodes CASIPQAGVYEQYF. V usage is TRBV6-8 and J usage is TRBJ2-7; 8 positions match TRBD2. The length of the CDR3 is 14 residues. Germline V gene data show CDR1 as MNHGY and CDR2 as SAAAGT. Losses at the gene ends were 7 bases for V and 3 bases for J; bases not matched to a gene: 8.

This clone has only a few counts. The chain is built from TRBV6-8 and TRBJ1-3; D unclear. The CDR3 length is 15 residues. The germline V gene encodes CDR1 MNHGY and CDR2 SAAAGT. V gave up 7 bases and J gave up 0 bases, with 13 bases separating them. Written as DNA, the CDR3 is TGTGCCAGCAAATTCGGAGCCCTCTCTGGAAACACCATATATTTT. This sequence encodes CASKFGALSGNTIYF.

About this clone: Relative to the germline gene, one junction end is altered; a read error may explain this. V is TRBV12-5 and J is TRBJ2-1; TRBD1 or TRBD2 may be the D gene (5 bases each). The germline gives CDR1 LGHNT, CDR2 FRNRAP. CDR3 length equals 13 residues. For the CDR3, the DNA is TGTGCTAGTGCTTTGGGGGAATTTGGTGAGCAGTTCTTC. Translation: CASALGEFGEQFF.

The CDR3 region is CATSRGQGNQETQYF. The CDR3 DNA follows: TGTGCCACCAGCAGAGGACAGGGGAACCAAGAGACCCAGTACTTC. The J gene is TRBJ2-5, the V gene TRBV15; 8 nucleotides match TRBD1. The J segment lost 0 bases and the V segment lost 1 base, leaving 1 base of the junction unmatched. In germline, CDR1 is LNHNV, CDR2 YYDKDF (reference sequence). This CDR3 region has 15 residues.

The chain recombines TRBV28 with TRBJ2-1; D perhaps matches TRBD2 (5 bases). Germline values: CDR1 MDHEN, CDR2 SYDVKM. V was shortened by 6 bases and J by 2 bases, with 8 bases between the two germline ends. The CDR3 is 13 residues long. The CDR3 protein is CASRLATYNEQFF. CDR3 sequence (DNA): TGTGCCAGCAGGCTAGCTACCTACAATGAGCAGTTCTTC.

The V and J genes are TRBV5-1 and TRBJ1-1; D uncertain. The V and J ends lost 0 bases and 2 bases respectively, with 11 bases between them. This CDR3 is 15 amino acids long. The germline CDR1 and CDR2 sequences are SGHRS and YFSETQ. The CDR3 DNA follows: TGCGCCAGCAGCTTGGATATGGGGTTTAACACTGAAGCTTTCTTT. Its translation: CASSLDMGFNTEAFF. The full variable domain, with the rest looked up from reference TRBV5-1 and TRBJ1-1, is KAGVTQTPRYLIKTRGQQVTLSCSPISGHRSVSWYQQTPGQGLQFLFEYFSETQRNKGNFPGRFSGRQFSNSRSEMNVSTLELGDSALYLCASSLDMGFNTEAFFGQGTRLTVV.

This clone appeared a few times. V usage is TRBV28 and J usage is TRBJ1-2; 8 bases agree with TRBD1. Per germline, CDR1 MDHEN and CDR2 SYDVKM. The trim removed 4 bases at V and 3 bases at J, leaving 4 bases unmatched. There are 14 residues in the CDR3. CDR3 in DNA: TGTGCCAGCAGTTCCAGGGGGCTGGACTATGGCTACACCTTC. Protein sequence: CASSSRGLDYGYTF.

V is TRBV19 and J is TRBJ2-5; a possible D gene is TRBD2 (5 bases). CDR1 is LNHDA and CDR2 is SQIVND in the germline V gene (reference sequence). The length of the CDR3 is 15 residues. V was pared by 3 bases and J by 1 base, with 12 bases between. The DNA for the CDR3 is TGTGCCAGTAGTATCGGAGGAGTACCCCAAGAGACCCAGTACTTC. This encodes CASSIGGVPQETQYF.

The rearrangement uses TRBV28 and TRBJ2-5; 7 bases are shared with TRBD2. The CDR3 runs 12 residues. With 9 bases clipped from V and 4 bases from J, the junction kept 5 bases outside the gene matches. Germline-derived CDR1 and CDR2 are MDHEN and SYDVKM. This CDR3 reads CASRTRGETQYF. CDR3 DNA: TGTGCCAGTCGGACTAGGGGAGAGACCCAGTACTTC.

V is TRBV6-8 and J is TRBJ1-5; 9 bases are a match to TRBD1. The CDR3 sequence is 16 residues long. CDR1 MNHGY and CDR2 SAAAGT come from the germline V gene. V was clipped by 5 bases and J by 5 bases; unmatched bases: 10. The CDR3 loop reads CASSERGQGGYQPQHF. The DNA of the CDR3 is TGTGCCAGCAGTGAGCGGGGACAGGGCGGGTATCAGCCCCAGCATTTT.

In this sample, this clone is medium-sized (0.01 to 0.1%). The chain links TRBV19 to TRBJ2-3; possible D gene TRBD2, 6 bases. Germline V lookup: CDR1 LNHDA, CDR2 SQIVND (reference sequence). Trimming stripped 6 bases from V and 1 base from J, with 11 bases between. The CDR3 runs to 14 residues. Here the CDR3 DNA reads TGTGCCAGTAGCCTAACGGGGGGCACAGATACGCAGTATTTT. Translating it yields CASSLTGGTDTQYF.

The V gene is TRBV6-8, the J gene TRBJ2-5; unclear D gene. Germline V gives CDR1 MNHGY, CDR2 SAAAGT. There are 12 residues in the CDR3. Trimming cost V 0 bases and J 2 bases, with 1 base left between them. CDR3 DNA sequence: TGTGCCAGCAGTTACTCGCAAGAGACCCAGTACTTC. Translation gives CASSYSQETQYF.

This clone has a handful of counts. The CDR3 protein is CASSFGVKGASNYGYTF. As DNA, the CDR3 is TGTGCCAGCAGTTTCGGGGTTAAAGGCGCTTCTAACTATGGCTACACCTTC. The rearrangement joins TRBV28 to TRBJ1-2; D unresolved. From germline, CDR1 is MDHEN and CDR2 SYDVKM. The CDR3 extends over 17 amino acids. V lost 3 bases and J lost 0, with 17 bases in between.